This TCR beta chain comes out of a study of tumor and adjacent non-tumor tissue in lung cancer. Three rounds of nested PCR, following a modified ARM-PCR protocol, produced the TCRbeta library. Each CDR3 protein is one row after TCRdb ran MiXCR on the multiplex PCR reads. Found here are roughly 69,000 distinct CDR3 sequences, about 77% of them singletons; the top ten hold over 35%. This sample's RNA came from whole unsorted tissue. Distant lung tissue was collected more than 3 cm away from the tumor edge. CDR1 and CDR2 from the germline V gene are LGHNA and YSLEER. The CDR3 runs 18 residues. Comment on this clonotype: A read error may produce the germline difference seen at one junction end.

The source of this sequence is a man aged 60-69 years with non-small cell lung cancer. This chain joins TRBV4-3 and TRBJ2-1; 8 positions agree with TRBD2. The specimen sequenced was distant non-tumor lung tissue. In DNA, the CDR3 is TGCACCAGCAGCCAAGATTTCGCTAGAGCGGGAGCGAACAATGAGCAGTTCTTC. Protein sequence: CTSSQDFARAGANNEQFF.